Listed here are 15 T cell receptor beta chains from one sample, sequenced in a study of cytomegalovirus exposure and HLA in healthy donors. Primers included in the PCR were 60 Vbeta and 13 Jbeta primers. Sequencing used immunoSEQ multiplex PCR; TCRdb keeps in-frame clones, though not all of them. Of about 160,000 clones listed, roughly four fifths are singletons. Specimen: PBMCs. The receptors derive from a man in his fifties or sixties in good health and CMV-seropositive.

The J gene is TRBJ1-2, the V gene TRBV29-1, with 7 bases that match TRBD1. The CDR3 has 12 amino acids. Unmatched junction bases numbered 6, after V lost 3 bases and J lost 8 bases. The V gene's germline CDR1 is SQVTM and CDR2 ANQGSEA. The CDR3 loop is CSVDETGAGYTF. The DNA for the CDR3 is TGCAGCGTTGACGAAACAGGGGCCGGCTACACCTTC. Drawing the rest from reference TRBV29-1 and TRBJ1-2, the complete variable domain is SAVISQKPSRDICQRGTSLTIQCQVDSQVTMMFWYRQQPGQSLTLIATANQGSEATYESGFVIDKFPISRPNLTFSTLTVSNMSPEDSSIYLCSVDETGAGYTFGSGTRLTVV.

This clone showed up just a few times. The chain links TRBV4-1 to TRBJ2-3, with TRBD2 matching over 10 bases. V dropped 4 bases and J dropped 4; count of bases not matched to a gene: 11. The germline V gene encodes CDR1 MGHRA and CDR2 YSYEKL. The CDR3 is made up of 17 amino acids. CDR3: CASSRKKRGGEADTQYF. The DNA of the CDR3 is TGCGCCAGCAGCCGGAAGAAGCGGGGGGGCGAGGCAGATACGCAGTATTTT.

In DNA, the CDR3 is TGTGCCAGCAGCGTAGGGGTGGAGGGCCAAGAGACCCAGTACTTC. It is translated as CASSVGVEGQETQYF. V gene TRBV9 combines with J gene TRBJ2-5, with D tentatively TRBD2 (6 bases). Germline V gives CDR1 SGDLS, CDR2 YYNGEE. CDR3 length equals 15 residues. Deletions cut 0 bases from V and 1 base from J, with 10 bases between.

This clone appeared a single time. The chain links TRBV28 to TRBJ2-1; D is unresolved. The CDR3 sequence is 13 residues long. With 6 bases removed from V and 0 bases from J, the gap between germline ends came to 6 bases. Germline lookup yields CDR1 MDHEN and CDR2 SYDVKM. The CDR3 DNA sequence: TGTGCCAGCAGGCGGAGCTCCTACAATGAGCAGTTCTTC. Its translation is CASRRSSYNEQFF.

This chain joins TRBV28 and TRBJ1-5, with 9 bases matching TRBD1. J was trimmed by 7 bases and V by 5 bases; bases with no gene match: 15. CDR1 MDHEN and CDR2 SYDVKM come from the germline V gene. CDR3 length: 17 amino acids. The chain's CDR3 is CASSLLLVTGGGQPQHF. CDR3 bases: TGTGCCAGCAGTCTCCTACTCGTAACAGGGGGCGGCCAGCCCCAGCATTTT.

This clone was picked up one time. The chain is built from TRBV7-2 and TRBJ2-3; 9 nucleotides align to TRBD1. Trimming removed 4 bases from V and 2 bases from J; junction bases left unmatched: 4. Germline loops: CDR1 SGHTA, CDR2 FQGNSA. The CDR3 length is 15 residues. The CDR3: CASSWDRVHTDTQYF. The CDR3 DNA reads as TGTGCCAGCAGCTGGGACAGGGTCCACACAGATACGCAGTATTTT.

The gene calls are TRBV29-1 and TRBJ2-7, with a tentative D call TRBD1 (6 bases). Germline V gene sequence: CDR1 SQVTM, CDR2 ANQGSEA. V lost 2 bases to trimming and J lost 6 bases, with 17 bases between them. The CDR3 has 14 amino acids. The CDR3 protein is CSVELTGTPSEQYF. For the CDR3, the DNA is TGCAGCGTTGAACTGACAGGAACTCCCAGCGAGCAGTACTTC.

V is TRBV28 and J is TRBJ1-1; tentative D call: TRBD1 (6 bases). V was shortened by 2 bases and J by 7 bases, with 14 bases between the two germline ends. This CDR3 is built from 14 residues. The V gene's germline CDR1 is MDHEN and CDR2 SYDVKM. The CDR3 reads CASSLHFTDSEAFF. The CDR3 DNA reads TGTGCCAGCAGTTTACATTTTACGGACAGTGAAGCTTTCTTT.

CDR3 protein: CASRGQGSGNTIYF. The CDR3 region has the DNA TGTGCCAGCAGAGGACAGGGCTCTGGAAACACCATATATTTT. The V and J genes are TRBV16 and TRBJ1-3; 8 positions match TRBD1. Losses at the gene ends were 6 bases for V and 0 bases for J; bases not matched to a gene: 1. The CDR3 loop spans 14 amino acids. Germline V gene data show CDR1 as KGHSY and CDR2 as FQNENV.

V gene TRBV18 combines with J gene TRBJ2-2, with TRBD2 identical over 9 bases. The CDR3 contains 16 residues. V was clipped by 2 bases and J by 1 base; unmatched bases: 2. Germline assignment: CDR1 KGHSH and CDR2 LQKENI. The CDR3 loop reads CASSPVAGENTGELFF. The DNA for the CDR3 is TGTGCCAGCTCACCAGTAGCGGGGGAGAACACCGGGGAGCTGTTTTTT.

The chain carries TRBV9 and TRBJ2-3; 12 bases align to TRBD2. Trimming took 0 bases from V and 5 from J; bases not matched to a gene: 1. The CDR3 sequence is 15 residues long. Germline V gives CDR1 SGDLS, CDR2 YYNGEE. The CDR3 loop reads CASSVGTSGEDTQYF. The CDR3 DNA is TGTGCCAGCAGCGTAGGGACTAGCGGGGAAGATACGCAGTATTTT.

This rearrangement joins TRBV13 to TRBJ1-6, with 9 nucleotides matching TRBD1. The CDR3 has 16 amino acids. CDR1 is PRHDT and CDR2 is FYEKMQ in the germline V gene (reference sequence). J lost 10 bases, V lost 3 bases, and 10 bases had no gene match. CDR3 amino acids: CASSFGVLDRGSPLHF. The CDR3 DNA follows: TGTGCCAGCAGCTTCGGTGTCCTGGACAGGGGATCACCCCTCCACTTT.

The chain links TRBV5-4 to TRBJ1-6; D may be TRBD1 (6 bases). CDR3 length: 16 amino acids. V dropped 1 base and J dropped 9 bases, with 17 bases sitting between them. Germline V gene lookup returns CDR1 SGHNT and CDR2 YYREEE (reference sequence). This CDR3 reads CASSLRSQGGGSPLHF. The CDR3 nucleotides are TGTGCCAGCAGCTTGAGGAGCCAAGGGGGTGGTTCACCCCTCCACTTT.

This chain links TRBV12-5 with TRBJ1-2; 9 bases are a match to TRBD1. The CDR3 spans 13 residues. V lost 4 bases and J lost 7; bases outside the gene matches: 4. CDR1 LGHNT and CDR2 FRNRAP come from the germline V gene. CDR3 residues: CASGSTGGGGYTF. CDR3 DNA: TGTGCTAGTGGTTCTACAGGGGGCGGTGGCTACACCTTC.

The V call is TRBV30, the J call TRBJ2-1; 12 nucleotides agree with TRBD2. With V trimmed by 0 bases and J by 8 bases, 8 bases remained unmatched. The CDR3 runs 16 residues. In germline, CDR1 is GTSNPN, CDR2 SVGIG (reference sequence). Here the CDR3 DNA reads TGTGCCTGGAGTGTAGGTCTAGCGGGGGGGCCGGATGAGCAGTTCTTC. This translates into CAWSVGLAGGPDEQFF.